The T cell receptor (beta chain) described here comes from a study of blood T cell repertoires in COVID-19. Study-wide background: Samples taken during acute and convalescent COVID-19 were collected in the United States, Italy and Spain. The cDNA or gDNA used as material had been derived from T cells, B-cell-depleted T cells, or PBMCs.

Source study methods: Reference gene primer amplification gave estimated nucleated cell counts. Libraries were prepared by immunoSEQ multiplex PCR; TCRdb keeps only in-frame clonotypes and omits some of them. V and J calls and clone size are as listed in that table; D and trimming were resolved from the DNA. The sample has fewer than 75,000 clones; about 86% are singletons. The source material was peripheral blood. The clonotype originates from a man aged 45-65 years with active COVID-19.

CDR3 region: CASSLGTGGPNTEAFF. Written as DNA, the CDR3 is TGTGCCAGCAGCCTCGGGACAGGGGGCCCGAACACTGAAGCTTTCTTT. V and J are TRBV4-2 and TRBJ1-1; 12 nucleotides match TRBD1. Germline trimming cut 4 bases from V and 1 base from J; bases unmatched to any gene: 4. The CDR3 is 16 amino acids. Germline V gene data show CDR1 as LGHNA and CDR2 as YNFKEQ.